These T cell receptor beta chains were read from a single sample in a study of early T cells in non-severe SARS-CoV-2 infection. TCRdb reanalysed the 5' RACE reads using MiXCR and keeps one entry per CDR3 protein. The data contain approximately 70,000 distinct CDR3 sequences, roughly an eighth of them singletons. The starting material was whole blood, obtained at baseline. Every receptor here comes from an adult who was a healthcare worker with PCR-confirmed SARS-CoV-2 infection or an uninfected control (not recorded which). The donor label of this sample is uncertain. The CDR3 runs from the conserved cysteine through the conserved F or W. Fields, in order: D gene, J gene, V gene, clone size, CDR3 protein, CDR3 DNA. D genes are given only for firm matches. The size of a clone is reported for some rows only, either as once, few or many, or as a class for expanded clones.

.	TRBJ2-1	TRBV5-1	few	CASSVGASSYNEQFF	TGCGCCAGCAGTGTAGGGGCATCCTCCTACAATGAGCAGTTCTTC
TRBD2	TRBJ2-3	TRBV29-1	.	CSVEDCGLAGVEDTQYF	TGCAGCGTTGAAGATTGTGGACTAGCGGGAGTAGAAGATACGCAGTATTTT
.	TRBJ2-2	TRBV5-1	many	CASSLAGAFELFF	TGCGCCAGCAGCTTGGCGGGGGCTTTCGAGCTGTTTTTT
TRBD2	TRBJ2-3	TRBV27	.	CASSLPSGTSTDTQYF	TGTGCCAGCAGTTTGCCTAGCGGGACTAGCACAGATACGCAGTATTTT
TRBD2	TRBJ2-7	TRBV5-1	.	CASSLPIGRPSYEQYF	TGCGCCAGCAGCTTGCCTATCGGGAGGCCCTCCTACGAGCAGTACTTC
.	TRBJ2-1	TRBV5-6	few	CASSLGGYYNEQFF	TGTGCCAGCAGCTTGGGTGGATACTACAATGAGCAGTTCTTC
.	TRBJ1-1	TRBV6-2/TRBV6-3	many	CASSRDPGGTEAFF	TGTGCCAGCAGTCGGGATCCGGGAGGGACTGAAGCTTTCTTT
TRBD2	TRBJ2-5	TRBV6-5	few	CASILTGTTLSGSQYF	TGTGCCAGCATTCTTACCGGGACTACATTGAGTGGGTCCCAGTACTTC
TRBD1	TRBJ1-1	TRBV6-2/TRBV6-3	.	CASSWTGDTEAFF	TGTGCCAGCAGTTGGACAGGGGACACTGAAGCTTTCTTT
.	TRBJ2-7	TRBV6-2/TRBV6-3	many	CASRGLVSYEQYF	TGTGCCAGCAGGGGACTCGTATCCTACGAGCAGTACTTC
.	TRBJ2-1	TRBV7-3	.	CASSSTYGSHYNEQFF	TGTGCCAGCAGCTCCACTTATGGCTCACATTACAATGAGCAGTTCTTC
.	TRBJ1-1	TRBV29-1	few	CSVEGRYGAEAFF	TGCAGCGTTGAAGGACGTTACGGGGCTGAAGCTTTCTTT
.	TRBJ1-1	TRBV27	.	CASSLRQSMNTEAFF	TGTGCCAGCAGTCTAAGACAGAGCATGAACACTGAAGCTTTCTTT
.	TRBJ2-3	TRBV18	few	CASSPPGRLATSTDTQYF	TGTGCCAGCTCACCACCGGGGCGCCTAGCGACTAGCACAGATACGCAGTATTTT
.	TRBJ2-3	TRBV6-2/TRBV6-3	few	CASSPLQKDTQYF	TGTGCCAGCAGTCCCCTCCAGAAGGATACGCAGTATTTT
TRBD1	TRBJ2-5	TRBV19	.	CASSSNRDSGGPHQETQYF	TGTGCCAGTAGTTCAAACCGGGACAGTGGTGGGCCCCACCAAGAGACCCAGTACTTC
TRBD1	TRBJ1-1	TRBV10-2	few	CASMRGRTEAFF	TGCGCCAGCATGAGGGGGCGAACTGAAGCTTTCTTT
.	TRBJ2-1	TRBV20-1	.	CSARVRSQRYNEQFF	TGCAGTGCTAGAGTAAGGAGTCAAAGATACAATGAGCAGTTCTTC
.	TRBJ1-5	TRBV5-1	.	CASSFEGGDQPQHF	TGCGCCAGCAGCTTCGAGGGAGGGGATCAGCCCCAGCATTTT
TRBD1	TRBJ1-2	TRBV7-3	.	CASSKGQGDGYTF	TGTGCCAGCAGCAAGGGACAGGGGGATGGCTACACCTTC
TRBD1	TRBJ1-1	TRBV6-2/TRBV6-3	.	CASSYGGQGGRSFF	TGTGCCAGCAGTTACGGAGGACAGGGGGGTAGATCTTTCTTT
.	TRBJ2-7	TRBV19	.	CASSIAIDRSYEQYF	TGTGCCAGTAGTATAGCCATAGACAGGTCCTACGAGCAGTACTTC
.	TRBJ2-1	TRBV9	.	CASSHDRGANEQFF	TGTGCCAGCAGCCACGATAGAGGGGCCAATGAGCAGTTCTTC
.	TRBJ2-7	TRBV10-3	few	CAISEFPGRSSYEQYF	TGTGCCATCAGTGAGTTTCCAGGCCGCAGCTCCTACGAGCAGTACTTC
TRBD2	TRBJ2-5	TRBV7-2	.	CASSSGRLASETQYF	TGTGCCAGCAGCTCCGGACGACTAGCTTCAGAGACCCAGTACTTC
TRBD2	TRBJ2-7	TRBV6-2/TRBV6-3	.	CASAIERGGPYEQYF	TGTGCCAGCGCGATTGAGCGGGGGGGCCCTTACGAGCAGTACTTC
.	TRBJ1-2	TRBV5-6	.	CASSLLVSPYGYTF	TGTGCCAGCAGCTTGCTCGTCAGCCCCTATGGCTACACCTTC
.	TRBJ1-1	TRBV7-9	many	CASSLDITEAFF	TGTGCCAGCAGCTTGGATATAACTGAAGCTTTCTTT